These 32 T cell receptor beta chains originate from one sample sequenced in a study of blood T cell repertoires in COVID-19. The data were produced by immunoSEQ multiplex PCR, yet TCRdb's version contains in-frame clones alone and is incomplete. Of more than 350,000 clones in the sample, nearly 90% are singletons; the top ten hold less than 1.5%. The specimen sequenced was PBMCs or T cells enriched from blood (not recorded which). The receptors here all came from a woman aged 18-29 years who had been exposed to COVID-19.

V gene TRBV13 combines with J gene TRBJ1-1, with 7 bases that match TRBD1. Germline CDR1 PRHDT, CDR2 FYEKMQ (reference sequence). Unmatched junction bases numbered 5, after V lost 6 bases and J lost 4 bases. There are 13 residues in the CDR3. The CDR3 DNA is TGTGCCAGCAGTCTCCCAGGGGGCACTGAAGCTTTCTTT. Translating gives CASSLPGGTEAFF.

J is TRBJ1-5 and V is TRBV7-2; D uncertain. Germline CDR1 is SGHTA and CDR2 is FQGNSA. The CDR3 has 13 residues. V was cut by 6 bases and J by 11 bases, with 17 bases left in between. In DNA, the CDR3 is TGTGCCAGCAGTTCGGTTGAGGGCAATGCCCAGCATTTT. Encoded protein: CASSSVEGNAQHF.

On this clone: Other DNA sequences within the sample encode an identical CDR3. This chain links TRBV15 with TRBJ1-5; 9 bases are shared with TRBD1. The trim removed 3 bases at V and 5 bases at J, leaving 2 bases unmatched. Germline assignment: CDR1 LNHNV and CDR2 YYDKDF (reference sequence). This CDR3 contains 14 residues. The CDR3 is CATSRDRGDQPQHF. In DNA form, the CDR3 reads TGTGCCACCAGCAGGGACAGGGGTGATCAGCCCCAGCATTTT.

The chain joins TRBV5-1 to TRBJ2-7; 9 bases are a match to TRBD2. CDR3 length equals 13 residues. Germline values: CDR1 SGHRS, CDR2 YFSETQ. Trimming cost V 10 bases and J 3 bases; bases outside gene matches: 8. The CDR3 sequence is CAPPGLAIYEQYF. The CDR3 bases are TGCGCCCCCCCGGGACTAGCTATCTACGAGCAGTACTTC.

This chain uses TRBV3-1 (or the pseudogene TRBV3-2) with TRBJ2-1; maybe TRBD2 (6 bases). The V end was cut by 0 bases, the J end by 12 bases, with 33 bases between. The CDR3 extends over 20 amino acids. Germline V gene lookup returns CDR1 LGHDT and CDR2 YNNKEL (reference sequence). The CDR3, as DNA: TGTGCCAGCAGCCAAGAGGGTGCCGATCTAGCGCGACCTCGGACAATGGCGCAGTTCTTC. It translates to CASSQEGADLARPRTMAQFF.

The J gene is TRBJ1-1, the V gene TRBV3-1 (or the pseudogene TRBV3-2), with TRBD1 as a possible D gene (5 bases). V was trimmed by 3 bases and J by 1 base, leaving 18 bases between them. The germline V gene encodes CDR1 LGHDT and CDR2 YNNKEL (reference sequence). The CDR3 spans 17 residues. Here the CDR3 DNA reads TGTGCCAGCAGCCAGGAGGGGAGAGGGGAAAGGAACACTGAAGCTTTCTTT. Translating gives CASSQEGRGERNTEAFF.

This clone showed up just once. This rearrangement joins TRBV21-1 to TRBJ2-4; the listed D gene, TRBD2, was not tested against the DNA. TRBV21-1 is a known pseudogene. This CDR3 is built from 15 residues. In DNA form, the CDR3 reads TGTGCCAGCAGCATCTTCGAGAGGTTCAAAAACATTCAGTACTTC. This encodes CASSIFERFKNIQYF.

In this sample, this clone turned up a few times. This chain links TRBV18 with TRBJ1-1; no reliable D call. The V end was cut by 3 bases, the J end by 5 bases, with 10 bases between. The CDR3 is 13 residues long. Germline CDR1 KGHSH, CDR2 LQKENI. CDR3 protein: CASSPALETEAFF. In DNA, the CDR3 is TGTGCCAGCTCACCCGCCCTGGAGACTGAAGCTTTCTTT. Full variable domain (remainder filled in from reference TRBV18 and TRBJ1-1): NAGVMQNPRHLVRRRGQEARLRCSPMKGHSHVYWYRQLPEEGLKFMVYLQKENIIDESGMPKERFSAEFPKEGPSILRIQQVVRGDSAAYFCASSPALETEAFFGQGTRLTVV.

The rearrangement links TRBV28 to TRBJ1-6, with D unresolved. Trimming stripped 6 bases from V and 15 bases from J, with 15 bases between. Germline values: CDR1 MDHEN, CDR2 SYDVKM. The CDR3 covers 12 residues. CDR3: CASSILTELLHF. CDR3 nucleotides: TGTGCCAGCAGCATTTTGACTGAGCTCCTCCACTTT.

This rearrangement joins TRBV9 to TRBJ2-1, with 9 positions matching TRBD2. J gave up 10 bases and V 2 bases, and 7 bases lay outside the gene matches. The germline V gene has CDR1 SGDLS and CDR2 YYNGEE. The CDR3 extends over 14 amino acids. CDR3 coding DNA: TGTGCCAGCAGCGTTACGAGCGGGGGGCCAGAGCAGTTCTTC. Amino acids: CASSVTSGGPEQFF.

This clone was seen more than once but under ten times. The genes are TRBV23-1 and TRBJ1-1; D is unclear. TRBV23-1 is an ORF, and what it does is uncertain. The CDR3 has 15 residues. The germline V and J ends were trimmed by 4 bases and 3 bases, with 15 bases remaining between them. CDR3: CASSLQPDGDTEAFF. CDR3 DNA sequence: TGCGCCAGCAGTCTCCAACCAGACGGGGACACTGAAGCTTTCTTT.

The chain recombines TRBV27 with TRBJ1-2; possibly TRBD1 for D (6 bases). The germline V and J ends were trimmed by 6 bases and 7 bases, with 12 bases remaining between them. The CDR3 runs to 12 residues. Germline CDR1 and CDR2: MNHEY and SMNVEV (reference sequence). The CDR3 region has the DNA TGTGCCAGCAGAACGGGGGGGGCTGGCTACACCTTC. Translated, it gives CASRTGGAGYTF.

V usage is TRBV7-6 and J usage is TRBJ2-7, with D possibly matching TRBD1 (5 bases). Germline lookup yields CDR1 SGHVS and CDR2 FNYEAQ. Trimming stripped 2 bases from V and 3 bases from J, with 11 bases between. The CDR3 is 14 residues long. The CDR3 sequence: CASSLRQPNYEQYF. The CDR3 DNA follows: TGTGCCAGCAGCTTAAGACAGCCCAACTACGAGCAGTACTTC.

The chain joins TRBV4-3 to TRBJ1-2; no firm D call. Germline lookup yields CDR1 LGHNA and CDR2 YSLEER. V lost 2 bases to trimming and J lost 1 base, with 23 bases between them. The CDR3 consists of 19 residues. CDR3 DNA sequence: TGCGCCAGCAGCCAATCCCTGTGGGCCCTCGAGCAGGTTAACTATGGCTACACCTTC. Its protein is CASSQSLWALEQVNYGYTF.

The chain recombines TRBV30 with TRBJ2-5; 10 nucleotides agree with TRBD1. Germline V gene sequence: CDR1 GTSNPN, CDR2 SVGIG (reference sequence). The CDR3 has 14 residues. V dropped 4 bases and J dropped 4; count of bases not matched to a gene: 6. Here the CDR3 DNA reads TGTGCCTGGAACCGGGACAGGGGTTTAGAGACCCAGTACTTC. Its protein product is CAWNRDRGLETQYF.

The rearrangement joins TRBV11-3 to TRBJ1-2; D gene unclear. The CDR3 spans 13 residues. V was shortened by 3 bases and J by 6 bases, with 11 bases between the two germline ends. CDR1 and CDR2 from the germline V gene are SGHNT and YENEEA. Written as DNA, the CDR3 is TGTGCCAGCAGCTTCTTAAGGAGTGATGGCTACACCTTC. Protein sequence: CASSFLRSDGYTF.

On this clone itself: The same CDR3 also results from other DNA sequences found in this sample. This rearrangement joins TRBV28 to TRBJ1-2; 7 bases line up with TRBD1. V gave up 5 bases and J gave up 5 bases; unmatched junction bases: 2. The CDR3 has 12 residues. Germline V gives CDR1 MDHEN, CDR2 SYDVKM. The CDR3, as DNA: TGTGCCAGCAGTCTACAGGGGTATGGCTACACCTTC. Encoded protein: CASSLQGYGYTF.

The chain links TRBV2 to TRBJ2-7, with 9 bases fitting TRBD1. After removal of 5 bases from V and 0 bases from J, the junction contained 5 bases not matched to a gene. Germline-derived CDR1 and CDR2 are SNHLY and FYNNEI. The CDR3 spans 15 residues. CDR3: CASSKTGGGSYEQYF. In nucleotides, the CDR3 is TGTGCCAGCAGTAAGACAGGGGGAGGCTCCTACGAGCAGTACTTC.

CDR3 sequence (DNA): TGTGCCAGCAGCTTGGCCGTCTCGCGGGTTTTCGGGGAGCAGTACTTC. Its protein is CASSLAVSRVFGEQYF. The chain joins TRBV5-6 to TRBJ2-7; perhaps TRBD2 as D (5 bases). The CDR3 length is 16 residues. Trimming took 0 bases from V and 7 from J, leaving 20 bases between them. Germline lookup yields CDR1 SGHDT and CDR2 YYEEEE.

The chain combines TRBV5-6 with TRBJ2-1; a weak D match, TRBD2 (6 bases). The CDR3 is made up of 15 amino acids. Trimming shortened V by 4 bases and J by 4 bases, and 15 bases separated the two germline ends. Germline V lookup: CDR1 SGHDT, CDR2 YYEEEE. CDR3 sequence reads: CASSPRGRGYNEQFF. CDR3 sequence (DNA): TGTGCCAGCAGCCCCCGGGGTCGGGGGTACAATGAGCAGTTCTTC.

This chain links TRBV4-2 with TRBJ2-1, with D possibly being TRBD2 (5 bases). The CDR3 extends over 12 amino acids. The ends were cut back, 0 bases at V and 11 bases at J, with 8 bases in the middle. Germline CDR1 reads LGHNA; CDR2 reads YNFKEQ. In DNA form, the CDR3 reads TGTGCCAGCAGCCAAGATCTGACTAAGCAGTTCTTC. This codes for CASSQDLTKQFF.

The chain combines TRBV7-2 with TRBJ1-2; tentative D call: TRBD1 (5 bases). The CDR3 length is 14 residues. The germline V gene has CDR1 SGHTA and CDR2 FQGNSA. Trimming removed 3 bases from V and 6 bases from J, with 14 bases in between. The CDR3 is CASSLQELGDGYTF. The CDR3 DNA is TGTGCCAGCAGCTTGCAAGAGCTAGGGGATGGCTACACCTTC.

This clone was detected only once. V is TRBV5-4 and J is TRBJ2-7, with a possible D match to TRBD2 (5 bases). Germline V gene data show CDR1 as SGHNT and CDR2 as YYREEE (reference sequence). Trimming took 1 base from V and 2 from J, leaving 10 bases between them. The CDR3 consists of 14 residues. CDR3 bases: TGTGCCAGCAGCTTGAAAGCGGCCCCCTACGAGCAGTACTTC. It specifies CASSLKAAPYEQYF.

This clone was seen once. This chain joins TRBV19 and TRBJ1-5; D possibly corresponds to TRBD1 (5 bases). Trimming left V 6 bases short and J 1 base short, with 13 bases between. The CDR3 runs to 15 residues. The germline V gene encodes CDR1 LNHDA and CDR2 SQIVND (reference sequence). CDR3 nucleotide sequence: TGTGCCAGTAGGGGACTTAAGAACAGCAATCAGCCCCAGCATTTT. Its translation: CASRGLKNSNQPQHF.

The chain carries TRBV19 and TRBJ1-1, with D possibly being TRBD1 (6 bases). Germline V CDR1 and CDR2: LNHDA, SQIVND (reference sequence). CDR3 size: 15 residues. Trimming pared 7 bases from V and 4 bases from J, leaving 19 bases between. The DNA for the CDR3 is TGTGCCAGTATCAAGGGTCGGGGGGCGCTCACTGAAGCTTTCTTT. The encoded protein is CASIKGRGALTEAFF. Looking up the rest from reference TRBV19 and TRBJ1-1 gives the full variable domain: DGGITQSPKYLFRKEGQNVTLSCEQNLNHDAMYWYRQDPGQGLRLIYYSQIVNDFQKGDIAEGYSVSREKKESFPLTVTSAQKNPTAFYLCASIKGRGALTEAFFGQGTRLTVV.

This clone was seen once. The same CDR3 arises from other DNA sequences in this sample as well. The rearrangement uses TRBV5-1 and TRBJ2-5; possible D gene TRBD1, 6 bases. The germline V and J ends were trimmed by 5 bases and 1 base, with 9 bases remaining between them. Germline CDR1 is SGHRS and CDR2 is YFSETQ. This CDR3 is built from 13 residues. The CDR3 region has the DNA TGCGCCAGCAGAGCAGGGGTCCAAGAGACCCAGTACTTC. It is translated as CASRAGVQETQYF.

The chain is built from TRBV7-2 and TRBJ1-1, with a tentative D call TRBD1 (5 bases). Germline loops: CDR1 SGHTA, CDR2 FQGNSA. With 2 bases removed from V and 2 bases from J, the gap between germline ends came to 12 bases. This CDR3 spans 15 amino acids. CDR3 sequence reads: CASSLWGRRNTEAFF. DNA of the CDR3: TGTGCCAGCAGCTTATGGGGCAGGAGAAACACTGAAGCTTTCTTT.

V is TRBV6-5 and J is TRBJ1-5, with 7 bases fitting TRBD1. The CDR3 is 15 residues long. After removal of 0 bases from V and 1 base from J, the junction contained 0 bases not matched to a gene. Germline CDR1 reads MNHEY; CDR2 reads SVGAGI. The CDR3 nucleotides read TGTGCCAGCAGTTACTCGGGACAGAGCAATCAGCCCCAGCATTTT. Its translation: CASSYSGQSNQPQHF.

The chain employs TRBV12-2 and TRBJ1-5; the table's D call of TRBD1 was not tested on the DNA. TRBV12-2 is flagged as a pseudogene. CDR3 length: 15 amino acids. The CDR3 reads CASRLETGVDQPQHF. For the CDR3, the DNA is TGTGCAAGTCGCTTAGAGACAGGGGTGGATCAGCCCCAGCATTTT.

In this sample, this clone turned up once. The chain has TRBV3-1 (or the pseudogene TRBV3-2) and TRBJ1-2; perhaps TRBD1 as D (5 bases). Germline values: CDR1 LGHDT, CDR2 YNNKEL (reference sequence). V was cut by 5 bases and J by 6 bases, with 13 bases left in between. CDR3 length: 13 residues. The CDR3, as DNA: TGTGCCAGCAGCGATTCGGGGGGAAATGGCTACACCTTC. This encodes CASSDSGGNGYTF.

This clone was observed once. J is TRBJ1-1 and V is TRBV19; TRBD1 aligns across 8 bases. The CDR3 spans 16 residues. The V gene's germline CDR1 is LNHDA and CDR2 SQIVND (reference sequence). J was trimmed by 4 bases and V by 3 bases; bases with no gene match: 10. The CDR3 loop reads CASSMSRDRFGTEAFF. CDR3 coding DNA: TGTGCCAGTAGTATGAGTAGGGACAGGTTTGGCACTGAAGCTTTCTTT.

This chain links TRBV11-2 with TRBJ1-2; 12 bases map to TRBD1. CDR1 and CDR2 from the germline V gene are SGHAT and FQNNGV. Trimming cost V 8 bases and J 8 bases; bases outside gene matches: 12. This CDR3 has 15 amino acids. CDR3: CASAPGTGGAEGYTF. In DNA form, the CDR3 reads TGTGCCAGCGCCCCCGGGACAGGGGGCGCGGAGGGCTACACCTTC.